This TCR beta chain was observed in a study of blood T cell repertoires in COVID-19. Study as a whole: In each case, the material was cDNA or gDNA derived from T cells, B-cell-depleted T cells, or PBMCs.

Some clones are missing from TCRdb's copy, which holds only in-frame ones; the method was immunoSEQ multiplex PCR. The sample holds about 210,000 clones, 81% seen once. The J segment lost 7 bases and the V segment lost 4 bases, leaving 5 bases of the junction unmatched. The V gene's germline CDR1 is LGHDT and CDR2 YNNKEL (reference sequence). This CDR3 region has 15 residues. The receptor's source is a woman aged 45-60 years with acute COVID-19. This sequence joins TRBV3-1 (or the pseudogene TRBV3-2) and TRBJ2-1, with 12 bases identical to TRBD2. The specimen sequenced was PBMCs or T cells enriched from blood (not recorded which). The chain's CDR3 is CASSLTSGGRNEQFF. CDR3 DNA sequence: TGTGCCAGCAGCCTTACTAGCGGGGGGAGGAATGAGCAGTTCTTC.